The 10 T cell receptor beta chains below were found in one sample sequenced in a study of T cells after yellow fever vaccination. TCRdb reprocessed the 5' RACE reads via MiXCR and lists one record per CDR3 protein. The sample holds some 670,000 distinct CDR3 sequences, roughly 12% seen once. The specimen was PBMCs, collected on the day of the yellow fever booster vaccination. The receptors derive from a man under 40 who received the YFV17D yellow fever vaccine.

The rearrangement joins TRBV6-2 or TRBV6-3 to TRBJ1-1; possibly TRBD1 for D (6 bases). The CDR3 contains 14 residues. Germline-derived CDR1 and CDR2 are MNHEY and SVGEGT. Trimming pared 7 bases from V and 0 bases from J, leaving 12 bases between. CDR3 DNA: TGTGCCAGCACCAAGCAGGGGTTGAACACTGAAGCTTTCTTT. This translates into CASTKQGLNTEAFF.

This clonotype showed up just a few times. The chain uses TRBV6-5 and TRBJ2-1; D tentatively reads TRBD1 or TRBD2 (5 bases each). CDR3 length: 18 amino acids. V lost 2 bases to trimming and J lost 7 bases, with 24 bases between them. In germline, CDR1 is MNHEY, CDR2 SVGAGI. This CDR3 is CASSYTYSGPEPPNEQFF. The CDR3 DNA sequence: TGTGCCAGCAGTTACACATATTCGGGACCTGAGCCTCCGAATGAGCAGTTCTTC.

This clonotype was seen more than once but under ten times. This chain connects TRBV5-6 to TRBJ2-1; either TRBD1 or TRBD2 may fit D (5 bases each). The V end lost 5 bases, the J end lost 7 bases, and 19 bases lay between the germline ends. The CDR3 has 15 amino acids. Germline V gene data show CDR1 as SGHDT and CDR2 as YYEEEE. CDR3 DNA sequence: TGTGCCAGCAGATGGAGAGCGGAGAAGGGGAATGAGCAGTTCTTC. It specifies CASRWRAEKGNEQFF.

The rearrangement joins TRBV12-3 or TRBV12-4 to TRBJ1-4, with 8 bases fitting TRBD1. CDR3 length equals 14 residues. Trimming cost V 7 bases and J 7 bases; bases outside gene matches: 8. CDR3 DNA: TGTGCCAGCACTACCGGGACAGGCTTTGAAAAACTGTTTTTT. It yields the protein CASTTGTGFEKLFF.

Only a few counts were recorded for this clonotype. CDR3 coding DNA: TGTGCCAGCAGCACCGGGACTAGCGGGTTCACAGATACGCAGTATTTT. Translating gives CASSTGTSGFTDTQYF. V gene TRBV7-9 combines with J gene TRBJ2-3; 12 nucleotides agree with TRBD2. Germline-derived CDR1 and CDR2 are SEHNR and FQNEAQ (reference sequence). V shed 5 bases and J 2 bases; nucleotides not matched to a gene: 5. This CDR3 has 16 amino acids.

CDR3 sequence reads: CASSQKLALGGDTQYF. The CDR3 coding sequence is TGTGCCAGCAGCCAAAAACTAGCGCTGGGGGGAGATACGCAGTATTTT. The chain couples TRBV3-1 to TRBJ2-3, with 7 positions matching TRBD2. This CDR3 has 16 residues. The germline CDR1 and CDR2 sequences are LGHDT and YNNKEL (reference sequence). The V gene end was trimmed by 2 bases and the J gene end by 5 bases; junction bases not matched to a gene: 10.

This clonotype was seen a few times. The chain recombines TRBV4-3 with TRBJ2-4, with D perhaps matching TRBD1 (5 bases). V lost 2 bases, J lost 8 bases, and 10 bases lay in between. Germline V gene data show CDR1 as LGHNA and CDR2 as YSLEER. The CDR3 has 13 residues. CDR3 sequence (DNA): TGCGCCAGCAGCCAAAGGACAAATGACATTCAGTACTTC. Translation gives CASSQRTNDIQYF.

V gene TRBV5-6 combines with J gene TRBJ2-1; D may match TRBD1 or TRBD2 (5 bases each). The V end was cut by 3 bases, the J end by 0 bases, with 10 bases between. This CDR3 is 15 amino acids long. Germline lookup yields CDR1 SGHDT and CDR2 YYEEEE. CDR3 sequence (DNA): TGTGCCAGCAGCTACACCGGGACCTCCTACAATGAGCAGTTCTTC. Residues: CASSYTGTSYNEQFF. Full variable domain (missing parts from reference TRBV5-6 and TRBJ2-1): DAGVTQSPTHLIKTRGQQVTLRCSPKSGHDTVSWYQQALGQGPQFIFQYYEEEERQRGNFPDRFSGHQFPNYSSELNVNALLLGDSALYLCASSYTGTSYNEQFFGPGTRLTVL.

The chain carries TRBV12-5 and TRBJ2-3; 12 bases line up with TRBD2. J gave up 2 bases and V 6 bases, and 9 bases lay outside the gene matches. Germline V lookup: CDR1 LGHNT, CDR2 FRNRAP. The CDR3 spans 17 residues. CDR3 nucleotide sequence: TGTGCTAGTGGCCCAGGACTAGCGGGGTGGGCCACAGATACGCAGTATTTT. This codes for CASGPGLAGWATDTQYF.

This clonotype was counted between two and nine times. The chain has TRBV7-2 and TRBJ2-1; a possible D gene is TRBD2 (5 bases). This CDR3 contains 14 residues. The ends were cut back, 1 base at V and 9 bases at J, with 13 bases in the middle. Per the germline V gene, CDR1 is SGHTA and CDR2 is FQGNSA. Here the CDR3 reads CASSLVRGRAEQFF. The CDR3 DNA sequence: TGTGCCAGCAGCTTAGTTAGAGGGCGAGCTGAGCAGTTCTTC.